This T cell receptor beta chain stems from a study of blood T cell repertoires in COVID-19. Across the whole study: The origin of the acute and convalescent COVID-19 samples was the United States, Italy and Spain. From T cells, B-cell-depleted T cells, or PBMCs came the material, which was cDNA or gDNA.

This clone was found a few times. The CDR3 is 17 residues long. Germline loops: CDR1 MGHRA, CDR2 YSYEKL. Trimming took 2 bases from V and 2 from J, leaving 15 bases between them. Original handling: How many nucleated cells were present was estimated from reference gene primer amplification. Clones were sequenced by immunoSEQ multiplex PCR, and TCRdb holds only the in-frame ones, with some missing. The D gene and trimming were derived from the DNA, and the V and J assignments and clone size from that table. There are about 220,000 clones in the sample; over 75% occur only once, and roughly 13% lies in the top ten.

The J gene is TRBJ2-2, the V gene TRBV4-1, with D perhaps TRBD2 (7 bases). The sequenced sample consisted of peripheral blood. The TCR originated in a human donor in a cohort sampled during active COVID-19. For the CDR3, the DNA is TGCGCCAGCAGCCAACATGGGAGGGGGTTTAACACCGGGGAGCTGTTTTTT. It yields the protein CASSQHGRGFNTGELFF.